The 24 T cell receptor beta chains below were found in one sample sequenced in a study of HIV-infected patients and healthy controls. cDNA was made from 500 ng RNA using alpha and beta constant primers. Separate chain-specific third strand synthesis with multiplexing indices produced the alpha and beta libraries. TCRdb re-called the 5' RACE reads with MiXCR, one entry per CDR3 protein. The data contain roughly 16,000 distinct CDR3 sequences, 5.5% of them singletons. The repertoire came from unfractionated whole blood and reflected all unsorted peripheral T cells. Sequencing was done on a sample of blood. These receptors were taken from an adult in good health.

This clonotype was picked up many times. The chain joins TRBV28 to TRBJ2-6; D gene unclear. With 2 bases removed from V and 7 bases from J, the gap between germline ends came to 6 bases. Germline assignment: CDR1 MDHEN and CDR2 SYDVKM. This CDR3 has 13 amino acids. This CDR3 is CASSLIPANVLTF. The CDR3 region has the DNA TGTGCCAGCAGTTTAATCCCCGCCAACGTCCTGACTTTC.

This clonotype was counted ten times or more. The chain links TRBV19 to TRBJ1-5; D gene ambiguous. The V end was cut by 4 bases, the J end by 5 bases, with 18 bases between. CDR1 is LNHDA and CDR2 is SQIVND in the germline V gene (reference sequence). The CDR3 length is 16 residues. In DNA form, the CDR3 reads TGTGCCAGTAGTACTAAAAGAGCAGTGGTTTATCAGCCCCAGCATTTT. Amino acids: CASSTKRAVVYQPQHF.

This clonotype was detected only a few times. The rearrangement uses TRBV2 and TRBJ1-1, with D hard to call. Trimming pared 8 bases from V and 0 bases from J, leaving 10 bases between. Per germline, CDR1 SNHLY and CDR2 FYNNEI. The CDR3 sequence is 13 residues long. In DNA, the CDR3 is TGTGCCAGCCGAAGAGACATGAACACTGAAGCTTTCTTT. Encoded protein: CASRRDMNTEAFF.

The sample holds many counts of this clonotype. The rearrangement joins TRBV7-9 to TRBJ1-5; D gene ambiguous. CDR1 SEHNR and CDR2 FQNEAQ come from the germline V gene (reference sequence). The CDR3 runs to 18 residues. V lost 3 bases, J lost 0 bases, and 18 bases lay in between. CDR3 in amino acids: CASSFTDPVGSSNQPQHF. CDR3 nucleotides: TGTGCCAGCAGCTTTACTGACCCGGTCGGCTCTAGCAATCAGCCCCAGCATTTT.

This rearrangement joins TRBV14 to TRBJ2-3, with TRBD2 matching over 10 bases. With 3 bases clipped from V and 4 bases from J, the junction kept 4 bases outside the gene matches. CDR3 length: 15 amino acids. Germline CDR1 and CDR2: SGHDN and FVKESK. The CDR3 sequence: CASSQPSGGADTQYF. The CDR3 bases are TGTGCCAGCAGCCAGCCAAGCGGGGGGGCAGATACGCAGTATTTT.

This clonotype was detected many times. The chain uses TRBV29-1 and TRBJ2-2; maybe TRBD1 (5 bases). The germline V and J ends were trimmed by 8 bases and 7 bases, with 14 bases remaining between them. In germline, CDR1 is SQVTM, CDR2 ANQGSEA. The CDR3 spans 12 residues. The DNA for the CDR3 is TGCAGCCCTAGACAGTTAGGCGGGGAGCTGTTTTTT. This codes for CSPRQLGGELFF.

Within the sample, this clonotype is medium-sized (0.01 to 0.1%). The chain couples TRBV20-1 to TRBJ2-7; 8 bases fit TRBD2. Germline V CDR1 and CDR2: DFQATT, SNEGSKA (reference sequence). The CDR3 consists of 14 residues. The V segment lost 0 bases and the J segment 6 bases; nucleotides outside the gene matches: 7. The DNA of the CDR3 is TGCAGTGCTAGAGATCGGACTAGCAGTTCCGAGCAGTACTTC. Protein: CSARDRTSSSEQYF.

This clonotype showed up many times. The chain couples TRBV7-2 to TRBJ1-1; D gene ambiguous. The V and J ends lost 5 bases and 4 bases respectively, with 11 bases between them. Per the germline V gene, CDR1 is SGHTA and CDR2 is FQGNSA. The CDR3 totals 13 residues. CDR3 DNA: TGTGCCAGCAGCCCCAGACTGACCACTGAAGCTTTCTTT. Translation: CASSPRLTTEAFF.

This clonotype has at least ten counts. The chain carries TRBV7-2 and TRBJ1-5; D is undetermined. The CDR3 runs to 14 residues. Germline CDR1 reads SGHTA; CDR2 reads FQGNSA. V lost 1 base, J lost 9 bases, and 13 bases lay in between. The CDR3 DNA follows: TGTGCCAGCAGCTTAGAGGCAGGACTCGGGCCCCAGCATTTT. It specifies CASSLEAGLGPQHF.

This clonotype was detected many times. The chain uses TRBV20-1 and TRBJ2-3; D possibly uses TRBD1 or TRBD2 (5 bases each). With 5 bases removed from V and 2 bases from J, the gap between germline ends came to 14 bases. From germline, CDR1 is DFQATT and CDR2 SNEGSKA (reference sequence). The CDR3 length is 14 residues. CDR3 in amino acids: CSAVTGAITDTQYF. The CDR3 coding sequence is TGCAGTGCTGTGACCGGGGCCATCACAGATACGCAGTATTTT.

This clonotype showed up just once. The chain employs TRBV5-5 and TRBJ1-2, with D possibly being TRBD1 (5 bases). Germline CDR1 reads SGHKS; CDR2 reads YYEKEE (reference sequence). Deletions cut 2 bases from V and 5 bases from J, with 10 bases between. This CDR3 has 13 amino acids. The CDR3 nucleotides read TGTGCCAGCAGCTTCACCGGGACTTATGGCTACACCTTC. As protein: CASSFTGTYGYTF. The variable domain in full, completed from reference TRBV5-5 and TRBJ1-2, reads DAGVTQSPTHLIKTRGQQVTLRCSPISGHKSVSWYQQVLGQGPQFIFQYYEKEERGRGNFPDRFSARQFPNYSSELNVNALLLGDSALYLCASSFTGTYGYTFGSGTRLTVV.

This clonotype is medium-sized in the sample. The CDR3: CASSRGTSGGRNTIYF. CDR3 coding DNA: TGTGCCAGCAGTCGCGGGACAAGTGGTGGTCGAAACACCATATATTTT. The chain combines TRBV12-3 or TRBV12-4 with TRBJ1-3, with D possibly matching TRBD1 (6 bases). The V and J ends lost 5 bases and 5 bases respectively, with 19 bases between them. This CDR3 contains 16 residues.

In this sample, this clonotype turned up many times. The chain is built from TRBV3-1 and TRBJ1-1; D is unclear. Germline loops: CDR1 LGHDT, CDR2 YNNKEL (reference sequence). Trimming took off 5 bases at V and 0 bases at J, with 7 bases between the two ends. The CDR3 runs 13 residues. As DNA, the CDR3 is TGTGCCAGCAGCGCAGTTCTGAACACTGAAGCTTTCTTT. It translates to CASSAVLNTEAFF.

There are many counts of this clonotype. CDR3: CASSFLESGANVLTF. The CDR3 DNA reads as TGTGCCAGCAGTTTTCTAGAGTCTGGGGCCAACGTCCTGACTTTC. This chain uses TRBV7-2 with TRBJ2-6; D unresolved. The germline gives CDR1 SGHTA, CDR2 FQGNSA. V was shortened by 6 bases and J by 1 base, with 10 bases between the two germline ends. The CDR3 is 15 residues long.

The table lists this clonotype with many counts. This chain joins TRBV5-5 and TRBJ2-3, with 10 bases fitting TRBD2. The CDR3 sequence is 16 residues long. Germline V CDR1 and CDR2: SGHKS, YYEKEE (reference sequence). The trim removed 3 bases at V and 4 bases at J, leaving 8 bases unmatched. The CDR3 protein is CASSYDSGTSADTQYF. The CDR3 DNA reads as TGTGCCAGCAGCTACGACTCCGGGACTAGCGCAGATACGCAGTATTTT.

In this sample, this clonotype turned up many times. The chain combines TRBV7-9 with TRBJ1-4, with D hard to call. V gave up 5 bases and J gave up 8 bases, with 15 bases separating them. Germline V gene data show CDR1 as SEHNR and CDR2 as FQNEAQ (reference sequence). The CDR3 has 14 residues. The CDR3 protein is CASSEGRGKEKLFF. The CDR3 coding sequence is TGTGCCAGCAGCGAGGGCCGAGGGAAGGAAAAACTGTTTTTT. The variable domain in full, completed from reference TRBV7-9 and TRBJ1-4, reads DTGVSQNPRHKITKRGQNVTFRCDPISEHNRLYWYRQTLGQGPEFLTYFQNEAQLEKSRLLSDRFSAERPKGSFSTLEIQRTEQGDSAMYLCASSEGRGKEKLFFGSGTQLSVL.

Ten or more counts support this clonotype. The genes are TRBV28 and TRBJ2-5; D unresolved. Germline CDR1 and CDR2: MDHEN and SYDVKM. V lost 3 bases to trimming and J lost 7 bases, with 21 bases between them. The CDR3 contains 16 residues. The CDR3 coding sequence is TGTGCCAGCAGTTTCCTCGGAAGTCTAGAAGGTCGGACCCAGTACTTC. Translated, it gives CASSFLGSLEGRTQYF.

This clonotype rates as medium-sized. The chain combines TRBV14 with TRBJ1-2; D gene ambiguous. Per germline, CDR1 SGHDN and CDR2 FVKESK. This CDR3 has 13 amino acids. Trimming left V 1 base short and J 5 bases short, with 8 bases between. CDR3 in amino acids: CASSQVRGYGYTF. The CDR3 DNA follows: TGTGCCAGCAGCCAAGTTCGGGGATATGGCTACACCTTC. The full variable domain, completed using reference TRBV14 and TRBJ1-2, is EAGVTQFPSHSVIEKGQTVTLRCDPISGHDNLYWYRRVMGKEIKFLLHFVKESKQDESGMPNNRFLAERTGGTYSTLKVQPAELEDSGVYFCASSQVRGYGYTFGSGTRLTVV.

This clonotype came up many times. The chain recombines TRBV19 with TRBJ2-3; possible D gene TRBD1, 5 bases. The CDR3 loop spans 14 amino acids. Germline loops: CDR1 LNHDA, CDR2 SQIVND (reference sequence). V was cut by 3 bases and J by 1 base, with 8 bases left in between. CDR3 region: CASSILTGTDTQYF. The CDR3, as DNA: TGTGCCAGTAGTATTTTGACAGGCACAGATACGCAGTATTTT.

This clonotype was detected once. The chain carries TRBV20-1 and TRBJ2-2; no definite D call. The V gene lost 6 bases and the J gene lost 1 base, with 9 bases spanning the gap. This CDR3 is 13 amino acids long. Germline CDR1 is DFQATT and CDR2 is SNEGSKA (reference sequence). In DNA form, the CDR3 reads TGCAGTGCCCTAACAAAGAACACCGGGGAGCTGTTTTTT. Its protein product is CSALTKNTGELFF.

This clonotype was found many times. CDR3 residues: CASSIAGQGANGELFF. The CDR3 DNA reads as TGTGCCAGTAGTATAGCAGGACAGGGGGCTAACGGGGAGCTGTTTTTT. This chain links TRBV19 with TRBJ2-2, with TRBD1 identical over 11 bases. The CDR3 sequence is 16 residues long. J lost 7 bases, V lost 1 base, and 5 bases had no gene match. CDR1 and CDR2 (germline): LNHDA, SQIVND (reference sequence).

By share, this clonotype ranks as medium-sized. The V gene is TRBV5-1, the J gene TRBJ2-2, with D possibly being TRBD2 (5 bases). With 5 bases removed from V and 4 bases from J, the gap between germline ends came to 15 bases. The CDR3 has 15 amino acids. The V gene's germline CDR1 is SGHRS and CDR2 YFSETQ. CDR3: CASRESARVTGELFF. The DNA for the CDR3 is TGCGCCAGCAGGGAATCGGCGCGGGTCACCGGGGAGCTGTTTTTT.

This clonotype was picked up many times. The rearrangement uses TRBV30 and TRBJ2-5; 7 bases align to TRBD1. The CDR3 consists of 16 residues. The V segment lost 3 bases and the J segment 2 bases; nucleotides outside the gene matches: 12. Germline assignment: CDR1 GTSNPN and CDR2 SVGIG (reference sequence). The CDR3 region has the DNA TGTGCCTGGAGGGAAGACAGGGACGGAAAGCAAGAGACCCAGTACTTC. This translates into CAWREDRDGKQETQYF.

This clonotype was seen many times. The rearrangement uses TRBV6-1 and TRBJ1-1; D is unclear. V lost 5 bases and J lost 1, with 8 bases in between. CDR3 size: 13 residues. CDR1 and CDR2 from the germline V gene are MNHNS and SASEGT. The CDR3 here is CASSIKGNTEAFF. CDR3 DNA: TGTGCCAGCAGTATTAAGGGGAACACTGAAGCTTTCTTT.